The 20 T cell receptor beta chains reported below all come from one sample, sequenced in a study of blood T cell repertoires in COVID-19 (dated by TCRdb to 2018 to 2020). Libraries were made using the immunoSEQ multiplex PCR assay. TCRdb provides this immuneACCESS table in a form limited to in-frame rearrangements. Some clones are lacking; in checked studies, under half of them reflect an unresolved V gene, and why the rest are absent is not known. The sample includes roughly 120,000 clones, with nearly 90% observed a single time. The ten largest clones represent 4% to 5% of the sample. The sequenced sample consisted of peripheral blood. All receptors come from a human donor in a cohort sampled during active COVID-19.

This rearrangement joins TRBV13 to TRBJ2-2; TRBD1 matches 8 bases. This CDR3 is 17 amino acids long. In germline, CDR1 is PRHDT, CDR2 FYEKMQ (reference sequence). J was trimmed by 3 bases and V by 5 bases; bases with no gene match: 11. The CDR3 DNA reads TGTGCCAGCAGCCGTAAGACTCACAGGGGGGACACCGGGGAGCTGTTTTTT. This encodes CASSRKTHRGDTGELFF.

V gene TRBV6-5 combines with J gene TRBJ1-5; possibly TRBD1 for D (6 bases). The V end lost 6 bases, the J end lost 5 bases, and 14 bases lay between the germline ends. CDR1 and CDR2 (germline): MNHEY, SVGAGI. There are 14 residues in the CDR3. CDR3: CASRTYRADQPQHF. In DNA form, the CDR3 reads TGTGCCAGCAGGACCTACAGGGCAGATCAGCCCCAGCATTTT.

CDR3 bases: TGTGCCAGCAGCCCCGGGACAGGGCGGACAGATACGCAGTATTTT. It is translated as CASSPGTGRTDTQYF. The chain links TRBV6-5 to TRBJ2-3; 9 nucleotides line up with TRBD1. Germline values: CDR1 MNHEY, CDR2 SVGAGI. V lost 6 bases to trimming and J lost 3 bases; unmatched junction nucleotides: 7. The CDR3 runs 15 residues.

This clone was seen once. V is TRBV5-1 and J is TRBJ2-3, with D tentatively TRBD2 (7 bases). The CDR3 is 15 residues long. Germline lookup yields CDR1 SGHRS and CDR2 YFSETQ. The V gene lost 1 base and the J gene lost 2 bases, with 11 bases spanning the gap. The CDR3 DNA sequence: TGCGCCAGCAGCTTGACAGGGAGGGCCACAGATACGCAGTATTTT. Its protein is CASSLTGRATDTQYF. Variable domain in full (rest from reference TRBV5-1 and TRBJ2-3): KAGVTQTPRYLIKTRGQQVTLSCSPISGHRSVSWYQQTPGQGLQFLFEYFSETQRNKGNFPGRFSGRQFSNSRSEMNVSTLELGDSALYLCASSLTGRATDTQYFGPGTRLTVL.

V is TRBV4-1 and J is TRBJ1-4; D is unresolved. Trimming removed 0 bases from V and 5 bases from J, with 13 bases in between. CDR1 is MGHRA and CDR2 is YSYEKL in the germline V gene. This CDR3 is built from 16 residues. CDR3 protein: CASSQDNQVGNEKLFF. For the CDR3, the DNA is TGCGCCAGCAGCCAAGATAATCAGGTCGGAAATGAAAAACTGTTTTTT.

This clone was observed a single time. V usage is TRBV30 and J usage is TRBJ1-2, with 7 bases aligning to TRBD1. Germline V lookup: CDR1 GTSNPN, CDR2 SVGIG (reference sequence). The CDR3 extends over 13 amino acids. The V segment lost 8 bases and the J segment 6 bases; nucleotides outside the gene matches: 12. The CDR3 DNA reads as TGTGCCGGACACCGGGACAGTTTTCATGGCTACACCTTC. Protein sequence: CAGHRDSFHGYTF.

The gene calls are TRBV5-1 and TRBJ2-5; 8 nucleotides match TRBD2. The CDR3 runs 17 residues. Per the germline V gene, CDR1 is SGHRS and CDR2 is YFSETQ. V gave up 2 bases and J gave up 4 bases; unmatched junction bases: 13. CDR3: CASSFQAAGGSAETQYF. CDR3 in DNA: TGCGCCAGCAGCTTTCAGGCGGCGGGGGGCAGTGCAGAGACCCAGTACTTC.

The chain has TRBV4-1 and TRBJ2-1, with D possibly TRBD1 on 6 matching bases. The CDR3 has 14 residues. V was clipped by 5 bases and J by 13 bases, with 21 bases between them. In germline, CDR1 is MGHRA, CDR2 YSYEKL. Here the CDR3 reads CASSGGIDRGQQFF. The CDR3, as DNA: TGCGCCAGCAGCGGAGGAATTGATCGGGGACAACAGTTCTTC.

The CDR3 protein is CATSDPVGSEQFF. CDR3 nucleotide sequence: TGTGCCACCAGTGATCCTGTGGGCAGTGAGCAGTTCTTC. The gene calls are TRBV24-1 and TRBJ2-1, with D unclear. CDR1 is KGHDR, CDR2 SFDVKD, per germline. CDR3 length: 13 residues. Trimming took 3 bases from V and 9 from J, leaving 11 bases between them.

This chain joins TRBV12-3 or TRBV12-4 and TRBJ2-7; no clear D gene. The CDR3 contains 13 residues. V shed 2 bases and J shed 0 bases, with 5 bases lying between them. This CDR3 reads CASSLTFSYEQYF. The CDR3 DNA sequence: TGTGCCAGCAGTTTAACTTTCTCCTACGAGCAGTACTTC.

In its sample, this clone was seen a few times. The rearrangement joins TRBV5-5 to TRBJ2-1, with 7 bases fitting TRBD2. After removal of 6 bases from V and 5 bases from J, the junction contained 8 bases not matched to a gene. CDR3 size: 14 residues. Germline lookup yields CDR1 SGHKS and CDR2 YYEKEE (reference sequence). Here the CDR3 reads CASNPWGGNNEQFF. The CDR3 coding sequence is TGTGCCAGCAACCCTTGGGGGGGGAACAATGAGCAGTTCTTC.

In DNA, the CDR3 is TGTGCCAGCAGTGAACGTACGGGACAGGGGGCTTACAATGAGCAGTTCTTC. Protein product: CASSERTGQGAYNEQFF. The genes are TRBV2 and TRBJ2-1, with 12 nucleotides matching TRBD1. CDR3 size: 17 residues. Germline loops: CDR1 SNHLY, CDR2 FYNNEI. V shed 2 bases and J 4 bases; nucleotides not matched to a gene: 6.

This chain joins TRBV10-2 and TRBJ2-5, with 9 bases matching TRBD2. The CDR3 consists of 16 residues. V shed 4 bases and J 5 bases; nucleotides not matched to a gene: 11. Germline-derived CDR1 and CDR2 are WSHSY and SAAADI. CDR3 loop: CASSGIGGRGWETQYF. CDR3 nucleotide sequence: TGCGCCAGCAGTGGGATCGGCGGGAGGGGTTGGGAGACCCAGTACTTC.

This clone was observed once. The chain employs TRBV2 and TRBJ2-3, with D perhaps TRBD1 (6 bases). The CDR3 consists of 13 residues. Trimming shortened V by 4 bases and J by 5 bases, and 10 bases separated the two germline ends. Germline loops: CDR1 SNHLY, CDR2 FYNNEI. Here the CDR3 reads CASSVYREDTQYF. The CDR3 DNA sequence: TGTGCCAGCAGTGTCTACAGGGAAGATACGCAGTATTTT.

V is TRBV9 and J is TRBJ1-2; 7 bases match TRBD1. After removal of 6 bases from V and 2 bases from J, the junction contained 4 bases not matched to a gene. Germline CDR1 and CDR2: SGDLS and YYNGEE. The CDR3 length is 13 residues. The chain's CDR3 is CASTRQGNYGYTF. The CDR3 DNA is TGTGCCAGCACGAGACAGGGCAACTATGGCTACACCTTC.

This sequence joins TRBV6-6 and TRBJ2-7, with 9 bases that match TRBD1. J gave up 6 bases and V 7 bases, and 10 bases lay outside the gene matches. This CDR3 contains 14 residues. Germline-derived CDR1 and CDR2 are MNHNY and SVGAGI (reference sequence). As DNA, the CDR3 is TGTGCCAGCACCCAGGGACAGGGTGAACGCGAGCAGTACTTC. Translation gives CASTQGQGEREQYF.

The rearrangement joins TRBV7-3 to TRBJ1-2; 9 bases map to TRBD1. Losses at the gene ends were 5 bases for V and 9 bases for J; bases not matched to a gene: 7. Germline lookup yields CDR1 SGHTA and CDR2 FQGTGA. The CDR3 is 13 amino acids. This CDR3 is CASSEGQGGSYTF. CDR3 bases: TGTGCCAGCAGCGAGGGACAGGGTGGCAGCTACACCTTC.

This clone was seen once. The chain employs TRBV6-5 and TRBJ2-1; 7 bases line up with TRBD1. This CDR3 has 13 residues. Germline V gene data show CDR1 as MNHEY and CDR2 as SVGAGI. Trimming took 6 bases from V and 7 from J; bases not matched to a gene: 6. Written as DNA, the CDR3 is TGTGCCAGCAGATGGACAGGTCTGAATGAGCAGTTCTTC. Its translation: CASRWTGLNEQFF.

CDR3 amino acids: CASSVSSGTGIDTQYF. CDR3 bases: TGTGCCAGCAGCGTCTCTAGCGGGACAGGTATAGATACGCAGTATTTT. This chain uses TRBV9 with TRBJ2-3, with D maybe TRBD2 (9 bases). The CDR3 totals 16 residues. Germline V lookup: CDR1 SGDLS, CDR2 YYNGEE. V lost 2 bases and J 5 bases, leaving 18 bases between the germline ends.

This rearrangement joins TRBV29-1 to TRBJ1-2, with D perhaps TRBD1 (6 bases). Germline V gene lookup returns CDR1 SQVTM and CDR2 ANQGSEA. Trimming took off 0 bases at V and 5 bases at J, with 10 bases between the two ends. The CDR3 covers 13 residues. The chain's CDR3 is CSVEDGTIYGYTF. The CDR3 nucleotides read TGCAGCGTTGAAGATGGGACAATTTATGGCTACACCTTC.